Following are 29 T cell receptor beta chains from one sample sequenced in a study of blood T cell repertoires in COVID-19. The table came from immunoSEQ multiplex PCR; TCRdb's copy has only in-frame clones and leaves some out. The sample contains 130,000 to 150,000 clones, 87% of which appear only once. Sequenced: PBMCs or T cells enriched from blood (not recorded which). All receptors come from a woman in her 40s who had been exposed to COVID-19.

This chain links TRBV10-3 with TRBJ2-7, with TRBD2 matching 11 bases. Germline trimming cut 4 bases from V and 5 bases from J; bases unmatched to any gene: 7. This CDR3 region has 15 residues. Germline V gives CDR1 ENHRY, CDR2 SYGVKD. This CDR3 reads CAISGDSGRADEQYF. In DNA, the CDR3 is TGTGCCATCAGTGGGGATAGCGGGAGGGCCGACGAGCAGTACTTC.

The chain couples TRBV10-2 to TRBJ1-1; D is possibly TRBD1 (5 bases). Germline-derived CDR1 and CDR2 are WSHSY and SAAADI. V lost 1 base and J lost 12, with 15 bases in between. The CDR3 is 13 amino acids. This chain's CDR3 is CASSEFIRGVSFF. The CDR3 region has the DNA TGCGCCAGCAGTGAGTTTATAAGGGGTGTCTCTTTCTTT.

V gene TRBV9 combines with J gene TRBJ1-4, with no clear D. Per the germline V gene, CDR1 is SGDLS and CDR2 is YYNGEE. This CDR3 contains 15 residues. V was shortened by 4 bases and J by 0 bases, with 10 bases between the two germline ends. The CDR3 spells CASSPRTATNEKLFF. The CDR3 region has the DNA TGTGCCAGCAGCCCTAGGACTGCAACTAATGAAAAACTGTTTTTT.

The V and J genes are TRBV6-5 and TRBJ1-3, with D perhaps matching TRBD1 (5 bases). Between the trimmed V and J ends, which lost 0 bases and 0 bases, there was a span of 9 bases. CDR1 is MNHEY and CDR2 is SVGAGI in the germline V gene. The CDR3 has 16 amino acids. The DNA for the CDR3 is TGTGCCAGCAGTTACTCGCGGGACCACTCTGGAAACACCATATATTTT. Protein: CASSYSRDHSGNTIYF.

The CDR3 region is CASSGLAGVGSQYF. CDR3 sequence (DNA): TGTGCCAGCAGCGGACTAGCGGGAGTTGGTTCCCAGTACTTC. This chain uses TRBV7-6 with TRBJ2-7; 13 positions agree with TRBD2. The V gene end was trimmed by 5 bases and the J gene end by 10 bases; junction bases not matched to a gene: 8. Germline CDR1 reads SGHVS; CDR2 reads FNYEAQ. This CDR3 contains 14 residues.

This chain uses TRBV7-3 with TRBJ2-2; D is unclear. Trimming took off 5 bases at V and 4 bases at J, with 8 bases between the two ends. The CDR3 is 13 amino acids. CDR1 and CDR2 (germline): SGHTA, FQGTGA. DNA of the CDR3: TGTGCCAGCAGCGAAAGCGCCACCGGGGAGCTGTTTTTT. Translation gives CASSESATGELFF.

The chain is built from TRBV27 and TRBJ1-3; 8 nucleotides agree with TRBD1. V was pared by 4 bases and J by 1 base, with 9 bases of the junction left unmatched. Germline CDR1 MNHEY, CDR2 SMNVEV (reference sequence). CDR3 size: 17 residues. Written as DNA, the CDR3 is TGTGCCAGCAGTTCCCTACAGGGGGTTCGATCTGGAAACACCATATATTTT. Its translation: CASSSLQGVRSGNTIYF.

This chain connects TRBV19 to TRBJ2-1, with 9 bases that match TRBD2. This CDR3 spans 17 amino acids. V dropped 4 bases and J dropped 5; count of bases not matched to a gene: 12. CDR1 is LNHDA, CDR2 SQIVND, per germline (reference sequence). The CDR3 protein is CASSTTVDSGRNNEQFF. The CDR3 coding sequence is TGTGCCAGTAGTACCACCGTAGATAGCGGGAGAAACAATGAGCAGTTCTTC.

The V call is TRBV4-3, the J call TRBJ2-3, with 12 bases that match TRBD2. The V and J ends lost 5 bases and 4 bases, in that order; junction bases with no gene match: 7. Germline V gene sequence: CDR1 LGHNA, CDR2 YSLEER. This CDR3 contains 16 residues. CDR3 protein: CASSALAGGGSDTQYF. CDR3 sequence (DNA): TGCGCCAGCAGCGCACTAGCGGGAGGAGGTTCAGATACGCAGTATTTT.

CDR3 in amino acids: CASSPRDRGIDGYTF. As DNA, the CDR3 is TGTGCCAGTAGTCCGCGGGACAGGGGGATTGATGGCTACACCTTC. This chain links TRBV19 with TRBJ1-2, with 11 bases aligning to TRBD1. The CDR3 extends over 15 amino acids. V was pared by 5 bases and J by 6 bases, with 8 bases of the junction left unmatched. In germline, CDR1 is LNHDA, CDR2 SQIVND (reference sequence).

This clone showed up just once. The chain is built from TRBV27 and TRBJ2-1; D possibly corresponds to TRBD2 (5 bases). V was shortened by 2 bases and J by 0 bases, with 5 bases between the two germline ends. The CDR3 length is 14 residues. CDR1 and CDR2 (germline): MNHEY, SMNVEV (reference sequence). CDR3 in amino acids: CASSLGSSYNEQFF. Written as DNA, the CDR3 is TGTGCCAGCAGTTTAGGGAGCTCCTACAATGAGCAGTTCTTC.

V is TRBV5-1 and J is TRBJ1-4; 12 nucleotides agree with TRBD1. Germline CDR1 and CDR2: SGHRS and YFSETQ. Germline trimming cut 6 bases from V and 7 bases from J; bases unmatched to any gene: 13. This CDR3 is 17 amino acids long. The CDR3 sequence: CASKPGQGAQVGEKLFF. For the CDR3, the DNA is TGCGCCAGCAAACCGGGACAGGGGGCTCAAGTGGGTGAAAAACTGTTTTTT.

V gene TRBV25-1 combines with J gene TRBJ2-7, with D perhaps matching TRBD1 (6 bases). In germline, CDR1 is MGHDK, CDR2 SYGVNS. The CDR3 is 14 amino acids. V was shortened by 9 bases and J by 6 bases, with 21 bases between the two germline ends. Here the CDR3 reads CASCKGVSWCEQYF. The CDR3, as DNA: TGTGCCAGTTGTAAGGGGGTCAGTTGGTGCGAGCAGTACTTC.

The rearrangement uses TRBV6-5 and TRBJ2-7; D gene ambiguous. CDR3 length: 14 residues. V was trimmed by 6 bases and J by 1 base, leaving 13 bases between them. The germline V gene has CDR1 MNHEY and CDR2 SVGAGI. CDR3 protein: CASRYGYYSYEQYF. CDR3 sequence (DNA): TGTGCCAGCAGGTACGGGTACTATTCCTACGAGCAGTACTTC.

V gene TRBV7-2 combines with J gene TRBJ2-3; D remains unclear. Germline V gives CDR1 SGHTA, CDR2 FQGNSA. Trimming stripped 6 bases from V and 1 base from J, with 8 bases between. The CDR3 contains 13 residues. The CDR3 sequence is CASSKTGTDTQYF. The CDR3 nucleotides read TGTGCCAGCAGTAAAACGGGCACAGATACGCAGTATTTT.

This clone was recorded at least ten times. The chain recombines TRBV6-1 with TRBJ2-3; 11 positions agree with TRBD1. The J segment lost 4 bases and the V segment lost 3 bases, leaving 0 bases of the junction unmatched. Per germline, CDR1 MNHNS and CDR2 SASEGT. CDR3 length: 14 amino acids. The CDR3 loop is CASSEGQGADTQYF. CDR3 bases: TGTGCCAGCAGTGAGGGACAGGGGGCAGATACGCAGTATTTT.

The rearrangement uses TRBV5-1 and TRBJ1-2; possible D gene TRBD1, 6 bases. The CDR3 length is 15 residues. Germline assignment: CDR1 SGHRS and CDR2 YFSETQ. The V and J ends lost 3 bases and 8 bases respectively, with 20 bases between them. CDR3 protein: CASSSNLAGEWGYTF. DNA for the CDR3: TGCGCCAGCAGCTCAAACCTTGCAGGGGAGTGGGGCTACACCTTC.

This chain connects TRBV7-3 to TRBJ2-7; 15 nucleotides match TRBD2. Germline CDR1 and CDR2: SGHTA and FQGTGA. This CDR3 is built from 14 residues. Trimming at V came to 4 bases and at J to 6 bases, leaving 1 base not matched to a gene. The DNA for the CDR3 is TGTGCCAGCAGCTCGGGACTAGCGGGGGGCGAGCAGTACTTC. This sequence encodes CASSSGLAGGEQYF.

The chain is built from TRBV7-9 and TRBJ1-4, with 9 bases aligning to TRBD1. J lost 15 bases, V lost 4 bases, and 6 bases had no gene match. The CDR3 sequence is 12 residues long. The V gene's germline CDR1 is SEHNR and CDR2 FQNEAQ (reference sequence). CDR3 amino acids: CASSSPGQGLFF. The CDR3 coding sequence is TGTGCCAGCAGCTCCCCGGGACAGGGTTTGTTTTTT. Filled out from reference TRBV7-9 and TRBJ1-4, the complete variable domain reads DTGVSQNPRHKITKRGQNVTFRCDPISEHNRLYWYRQTLGQGPEFLTYFQNEAQLEKSRLLSDRFSAERPKGSFSTLEIQRTEQGDSAMYLCASSSPGQGLFFGSGTQLSVL.

The chain is built from TRBV5-4 and TRBJ1-2; 8 nucleotides line up with TRBD1. This CDR3 comprises 15 residues. The germline gives CDR1 SGHNT, CDR2 YYREEE (reference sequence). V shed 4 bases and J 4 bases; nucleotides not matched to a gene: 9. The CDR3 region has the DNA TGTGCCAGCAGCGGGGACAGGAAAGATAGCTATGGCTACACCTTC. The encoded protein is CASSGDRKDSYGYTF.

The chain uses TRBV12-3 or TRBV12-4 and TRBJ1-2, with D possibly matching TRBD1 (5 bases). This CDR3 is built from 12 residues. Trimming took off 7 bases at V and 9 bases at J, with 15 bases between the two ends. The CDR3 DNA sequence: TGTGCCAGCACCCCCCAGGGCGGTAGCTACACCTTC. It encodes CASTPQGGSYTF.

The chain carries TRBV6-7 and TRBJ2-6; tentatively, D is TRBD2 (6 bases). TRBV6-7 has ORF status, its function being uncertain. The V gene lost 11 bases and the J gene lost 12 bases, with 8 bases spanning the gap. There are 9 residues in the CDR3. The DNA of the CDR3 is TGTGCCGGACTATGCGTCCTGACTTTC. Its translation: CAGLCVLTF.

The chain has TRBV29-1 and TRBJ1-1; 7 bases are shared with TRBD1. The CDR3 consists of 15 residues. Germline V lookup: CDR1 SQVTM, CDR2 ANQGSEA. The J segment lost 3 bases and the V segment lost 6 bases, leaving 13 bases of the junction unmatched. This CDR3 is CSVETVGGRDTEAFF. CDR3 in DNA: TGCAGCGTCGAAACCGTAGGGGGCCGGGACACTGAAGCTTTCTTT. The full variable domain, its missing parts supplied by reference TRBV29-1 and TRBJ1-1, is SAVISQKPSRDICQRGTSLTIQCQVDSQVTMMFWYRQQPGQSLTLIATANQGSEATYESGFVIDKFPISRPNLTFSTLTVSNMSPEDSSIYLCSVETVGGRDTEAFFGQGTRLTVV.

This clone was detected only once. This chain connects TRBV18 to TRBJ1-1; 7 bases agree with TRBD1. The CDR3 loop spans 13 amino acids. Per germline, CDR1 KGHSH and CDR2 LQKENI. The junction had 7 bases not matched to a gene; V was cut back by 2 bases and J by 10 bases. DNA for the CDR3: TGTGCCAGCTCACCAACAGGGGAGGTTGGAGCTTTCTTT. It translates to CASSPTGEVGAFF.

V gene TRBV12-3 or TRBV12-4 combines with J gene TRBJ1-1, with unresolved D. V was cut by 6 bases and J by 8 bases, with 10 bases left in between. The CDR3 runs 11 residues. CDR3 sequence (DNA): TGTGCCAGCAGATACGAGCTGGAAGCTTTCTTT. It is translated as CASRYELEAFF.

The chain carries TRBV5-1 and TRBJ2-1; no clear D gene. The germline CDR1 and CDR2 sequences are SGHRS and YFSETQ. V was trimmed by 2 bases and J by 3 bases, leaving 9 bases between them. The CDR3 has 14 amino acids. For the CDR3, the DNA is TGCGCCAGCAGCTTTCAATTCGGCTACAATGAGCAGTTCTTC. Translated: CASSFQFGYNEQFF.

J is TRBJ1-2 and V is TRBV7-8, with 10 bases fitting TRBD1. The V gene's germline CDR1 is SGHVS and CDR2 FQNEAQ. The length of the CDR3 is 13 residues. Unmatched junction bases numbered 1, after V lost 3 bases and J lost 6 bases. The CDR3: CASSLTGGDGYTF. The DNA of the CDR3 is TGTGCCAGCAGCTTGACAGGGGGCGATGGCTACACCTTC.

The chain carries TRBV10-1 and TRBJ2-1, with 11 bases that match TRBD2. CDR1 and CDR2 from the germline V gene are WNHNN and SYGVQD (reference sequence). V shed 7 bases and J 7 bases; nucleotides not matched to a gene: 6. This CDR3 is 14 amino acids long. The DNA of the CDR3 is TGCGCCAGCACCAATGGACTAGCGGGTAATGAGCAGTTCTTC. This encodes CASTNGLAGNEQFF.

A single count supports this clone. Germline and junction disagree at one end, which may indicate a read error. The chain has TRBV25-1 and TRBJ2-1, with 8 bases aligning to TRBD2. CDR1 is MGHDK, CDR2 SYGVNS, per germline. CDR3 length: 16 amino acids. The CDR3 protein is CASRDQRGSTYNEQFF. Written as DNA, the CDR3 is TGTGCTAGCAGGGATCAGCGGGGGAGCACCTACAATGAGCAGTTCTTC.